The 19 T cell receptor beta chains listed next were all sequenced from one sample in a study of T cell repertoires in cytomegalovirus infection (dated by TCRdb to the late 2010s). This specimen's treatment or condition label, interpreted: in vitro stimulation with specific CMV peptide epitopes to enrich CMV-specific T cells. Sequencing instrument: Illumina HiSeq 1500. TCRdb reprocessed the public reads (quality trimming at Q25 with fastp, clone calling with MiXCR) and kept in-frame beta chains. Under each unique CDR3 protein, matching rows form one entry showing the most common genes and DNA. This sample comprises 75,000 to 95,000 distinct CDR3 sequences, about half of them detected only once. The top ten clonotypes cover over 90% of the sample. For these TCRs, the target antigens are not known. The source was CD8+ T cells from cultured PBMCs, collected from culture after CMV antigen stimulation. The receptors here all came from a human donor in good health (CMV status not recorded). Some clones in this sample may be carry-over from other donors' samples.

This clonotype was seen a few times. The gene calls are TRBV12-3 or TRBV12-4 and TRBJ2-1; D is ambiguous. The V end was cut by 5 bases, the J end by 6 bases, with 17 bases between. This CDR3 has 15 residues. CDR3 loop: CASSGVSASPNEQFF. In DNA, the CDR3 is TGTGCCAGCAGTGGGGTGTCAGCCTCCCCCAATGAGCAGTTCTTC.

The chain links TRBV19 to TRBJ1-1; D gene ambiguous. The CDR3 consists of 16 residues. Germline CDR1 reads LNHDA; CDR2 reads SQIVND (reference sequence). Trimming took off 0 bases at V and 1 base at J, with 12 bases between the two ends. CDR3 amino acids: CASSIDRETQNTEAFF. The CDR3 DNA is TGTGCCAGTAGTATAGATCGAGAGACACAGAACACTGAAGCTTTCTTT. The full variable domain, its missing parts supplied by reference TRBV19 and TRBJ1-1, is DGGITQSPKYLFRKEGQNVTLSCEQNLNHDAMYWYRQDPGQGLRLIYYSQIVNDFQKGDIAEGYSVSREKKESFPLTVTSAQKNPTAFYLCASSIDRETQNTEAFFGQGTRLTVV.

This clonotype has just a few counts. This chain uses TRBV7-2 with TRBJ1-1; 7 bases align to TRBD1. The V segment lost 5 bases and the J segment 6 bases; nucleotides outside the gene matches: 9. CDR1 and CDR2 from the germline V gene are SGHTA and FQGNSA. The CDR3 has 14 amino acids. CDR3 DNA sequence: TGTGCCAGCAGCCCCACAGGGGAGTTCGCTGAAGCTTTCTTT. Residues: CASSPTGEFAEAFF. Complete variable domain (other parts from reference TRBV7-2 and TRBJ1-1): GAGVSQSPSNKVTEKGKDVELRCDPISGHTALYWYRQSLGQGLEFLIYFQGNSAPDKSGLPSDRFSAERTGGSVSTLTIQRTQQEDSAVYLCASSPTGEFAEAFFGQGTRLTVV.

The chain combines TRBV20-1 with TRBJ1-5; TRBD1 matches at 7 bases. The trim removed 3 bases at V and 2 bases at J, leaving 4 bases unmatched. From germline, CDR1 is DFQATT and CDR2 SNEGSKA (reference sequence). The CDR3 contains 14 residues. The CDR3 DNA reads TGCAGTGCTAGGGGGCAGGGGGGCAATCAGCCCCAGCATTTT. Protein sequence: CSARGQGGNQPQHF.

This clonotype was found many times. V and J are TRBV7-2 and TRBJ2-7; 9 bases align to TRBD2. The CDR3 runs 16 residues. V gave up 1 base and J gave up 5 bases; unmatched junction bases: 9. Germline V lookup: CDR1 SGHTA, CDR2 FQGNSA. The CDR3 nucleotides are TGTGCCAGCAGCTTAGATCGGCTAGCGGGAAGGCACGAGCAGTACTTC. Translation gives CASSLDRLAGRHEQYF.

V and J are TRBV12-5 and TRBJ2-5, with unresolved D. The CDR3 covers 13 residues. From germline, CDR1 is LGHNT and CDR2 FRNRAP. The V gene lost 4 bases and the J gene lost 2 bases, with 8 bases spanning the gap. The CDR3 loop reads CASGYGFQETQYF. CDR3 in DNA: TGTGCTAGTGGTTACGGGTTTCAAGAGACCCAGTACTTC. The full variable domain, its missing parts supplied by reference TRBV12-5 and TRBJ2-5, is DARVTQTPRHKVTEMGQEVTMRCQPILGHNTVFWYRQTMMQGLELLAYFRNRAPLDDSGMPKDRFSAEMPDATLATLKIQPSEPRDSAVYFCASGYGFQETQYFGPGTRLLVL.

This clonotype was detected a few times. The rearrangement uses TRBV28 and TRBJ2-1, with 9 bases lining up with TRBD2. CDR3 size: 14 residues. Losses at the gene ends were 7 bases for V and 9 bases for J; bases not matched to a gene: 10. Germline V gene lookup returns CDR1 MDHEN and CDR2 SYDVKM. The CDR3 nucleotides are TGTGCCAGCATGGTAGCGGGAGAGTACGGTGAGCAGTTCTTC. As protein: CASMVAGEYGEQFF.

This clonotype was detected only a few times. The rearrangement uses TRBV28 and TRBJ2-7; 9 positions match TRBD1. The CDR3 spans 16 residues. Germline assignment: CDR1 MDHEN and CDR2 SYDVKM. With V trimmed by 3 bases and J by 1 base, 7 bases remained unmatched. The CDR3 nucleotides read TGTGCCAGCAGTTTTTCCGGGACAGGGCCGTCCTACGAGCAGTACTTC. It codes for CASSFSGTGPSYEQYF.

In this sample, this clonotype turned up a few times. The chain carries TRBV7-2 and TRBJ2-1; D not certain. From germline, CDR1 is SGHTA and CDR2 FQGNSA. V gave up 3 bases and J gave up 6 bases, with 6 bases separating them. The CDR3 totals 12 residues. As DNA, the CDR3 is TGTGCCAGCAGCTTGTCGGTCAATGAGCAGTTCTTC. Translation gives CASSLSVNEQFF.

The V call is TRBV7-6, the J call TRBJ2-3; 7 positions match TRBD1. V shed 3 bases, J shed 2 bases, and the junction held 8 bases outside the gene matches. CDR1 SGHVS and CDR2 FNYEAQ come from the germline V gene. The CDR3 spans 16 residues. The CDR3 loop reads CASSFSTGTLTDTQYF. For the CDR3, the DNA is TGTGCCAGCAGCTTCTCGACAGGGACCCTCACAGATACGCAGTATTTT.

In this sample, this clonotype turned up a few times. The V and J genes are TRBV12-5 and TRBJ2-3; D is tentatively TRBD1 or TRBD2 (5 bases each). With 1 base removed from V and 1 base from J, the gap between germline ends came to 9 bases. CDR1 and CDR2 from the germline V gene are LGHNT and FRNRAP. The CDR3 loop spans 15 amino acids. This chain's CDR3 is CASGLGGGRTDTQYF. CDR3 in DNA: TGTGCTAGTGGTTTGGGTGGGGGACGCACAGATACGCAGTATTTT.

This clonotype was counted between two and nine times. The CDR3 nucleotides read TGCGCCAGCAGCGCGACTGGCTCCTACAATGAGCAGTTCTTC. This sequence encodes CASSATGSYNEQFF. V and J are TRBV5-1 and TRBJ2-1, with D uncertain. CDR3 length: 14 residues. Germline V gene lookup returns CDR1 SGHRS and CDR2 YFSETQ. V was shortened by 4 bases and J by 0 bases, with 8 bases between the two germline ends.

The sample holds many counts of this clonotype. The CDR3 coding sequence is TGTGCCAGCAGCCCAACAGGGAGTCGCACAGATACGCAGTATTTT. It yields the protein CASSPTGSRTDTQYF. The chain combines TRBV7-8 with TRBJ2-3, with a tentative D call TRBD1 (6 bases). The germline V gene encodes CDR1 SGHVS and CDR2 FQNEAQ. V was trimmed by 5 bases and J by 1 base, leaving 13 bases between them. CDR3 length: 15 residues.

The V gene is TRBV6-5, the J gene TRBJ1-2; D gene ambiguous. This CDR3 comprises 17 residues. Per germline, CDR1 MNHEY and CDR2 SVGAGI. V shed 0 bases and J shed 0 bases, with 14 bases lying between them. As DNA, the CDR3 is TGTGCCAGCAGTTACTCGATGGCAGGAGCTGCTAACTATGGCTACACCTTC. It translates to CASSYSMAGAANYGYTF.

This chain joins TRBV12-3 or TRBV12-4 and TRBJ1-1; D is undetermined. The ends were cut back, 1 base at V and 1 base at J, with 10 bases in the middle. CDR3 length: 15 amino acids. The CDR3 nucleotides read TGTGCCAGCAGTTTAGGAGCAAGTAAGAACACTGAAGCTTTCTTT. Encoded protein: CASSLGASKNTEAFF.

This clonotype was seen a single time. The chain carries TRBV24-1 and TRBJ2-2, with D perhaps TRBD2 (5 bases). Trimming left V 9 bases short and J 2 bases short, with 18 bases between. Germline V gene lookup returns CDR1 KGHDR and CDR2 SFDVKD. This CDR3 comprises 16 residues. DNA for the CDR3: TGTGCCACCCCCCGCTTCCGGGGAGAAAACACCGGGGAGCTGTTTTTT. It is translated as CATPRFRGENTGELFF.

This clonotype was detected only a few times. The chain uses TRBV11-2 and TRBJ1-1; 9 nucleotides align to TRBD1. Germline values: CDR1 SGHAT, CDR2 FQNNGV. CDR3 length: 14 amino acids. V lost 4 bases, J lost 10 bases, and 10 bases stayed unmatched. CDR3: CASSSTWGTGRAFF. As DNA, the CDR3 is TGTGCCAGCAGCTCCACCTGGGGGACAGGGAGAGCTTTCTTT.

V is TRBV3-1 and J is TRBJ1-4; 12 positions match TRBD1. The CDR3 totals 15 residues. Per the germline V gene, CDR1 is LGHDT and CDR2 is YNNKEL (reference sequence). The V gene end was trimmed by 3 bases and the J gene end by 7 bases; junction bases not matched to a gene: 3. The CDR3 reads CASSHGTGGVEKLFF. CDR3 DNA sequence: TGTGCCAGCAGCCACGGGACAGGGGGCGTTGAAAAACTGTTTTTT.

This clonotype was detected once. V is TRBV28 and J is TRBJ2-7, with 10 bases aligning to TRBD2. This CDR3 has 17 residues. The junction had 10 bases not matched to a gene; V was cut back by 3 bases and J by 2 bases. Germline V gives CDR1 MDHEN, CDR2 SYDVKM. CDR3 coding DNA: TGTGCCAGCAGTTTCGGGTCCCTAGCGGGAGTCCCCTACGAGCAGTACTTC. Its protein is CASSFGSLAGVPYEQYF. Supplemented by reference TRBV28 and TRBJ2-7, the full variable domain reads DVKVTQSSRYLVKRTGEKVFLECVQDMDHENMFWYRQDPGLGLRLIYFSYDVKMKEKGDIPEGYSVSREKKERFSLILESASTNQTSMYLCASSFGSLAGVPYEQYFGPGTRLTVT.